The 12 T cell receptor beta chains reported below all come from one sample, sequenced in a study of blood T cell repertoires in COVID-19. The data were produced by immunoSEQ multiplex PCR, yet TCRdb's version contains in-frame clones alone and is incomplete. The table has about 250,000 clones, over 70% seen once. The specimen was peripheral blood. The receptors here all came from a man older than 75 with acute or convalescent COVID-19.

The gene calls are TRBV7-9 and TRBJ2-1, with D possibly matching TRBD2 (5 bases). From germline, CDR1 is SEHNR and CDR2 FQNEAQ (reference sequence). The V end lost 4 bases, the J end lost 7 bases, and 14 bases lay between the germline ends. The CDR3 covers 14 residues. The CDR3 nucleotides are TGTGCCAGCAGCTCCTCCGGAGGCAGGAATGAGCAGTTCTTC. Amino acid sequence: CASSSSGGRNEQFF.

This sequence joins TRBV7-9 and TRBJ2-7; D gene uncertain. V was shortened by 5 bases and J by 0 bases, with 5 bases between the two germline ends. The length of the CDR3 is 12 residues. Germline V gene data show CDR1 as SEHNR and CDR2 as FQNEAQ (reference sequence). The CDR3 nucleotides read TGTGCCAGCAGCCAAGCCTCCTACGAGCAGTACTTC. It is translated as CASSQASYEQYF.

V and J are TRBV5-6 and TRBJ1-1; D not resolved. Per the germline V gene, CDR1 is SGHDT and CDR2 is YYEEEE. The V and J ends lost 1 base and 1 base respectively, with 11 bases between them. The length of the CDR3 is 15 residues. CDR3 region: CASSLRLTGNTEAFF. CDR3 in DNA: TGTGCCAGCAGCTTGAGGCTCACGGGGAACACTGAAGCTTTCTTT.

This chain joins TRBV7-3 and TRBJ2-3; D may be TRBD1 (6 bases). CDR1 SGHTA and CDR2 FQGTGA come from the germline V gene. The germline V and J ends were trimmed by 6 bases and 2 bases, with 18 bases remaining between them. The CDR3 totals 16 residues. The CDR3 coding sequence is TGTGCCAGCAGTCTCCTAGGGGACAAAAACACAGATACGCAGTATTTT. Protein: CASSLLGDKNTDTQYF.

The chain combines TRBV6-5 with TRBJ2-7; a possible D gene is TRBD2 (6 bases). CDR1 is MNHEY and CDR2 is SVGAGI in the germline V gene. The CDR3 has 13 residues. The ends were cut back, 6 bases at V and 5 bases at J, with 14 bases in the middle. CDR3 DNA sequence: TGTGCCAGCAGCCAACGGGAGATCCACGAGCAGTACTTC. Protein sequence: CASSQREIHEQYF.

V and J are TRBV19 and TRBJ2-7, with D possibly being TRBD1 (6 bases). Germline V gene data show CDR1 as LNHDA and CDR2 as SQIVND (reference sequence). This CDR3 has 15 amino acids. The V and J ends lost 5 bases and 4 bases respectively, with 18 bases between them. The CDR3 protein is CASSVRTELGYEQYF. The CDR3 DNA is TGTGCCAGTAGTGTACGGACAGAACTAGGGTACGAGCAGTACTTC.

This clone was recorded a few times. Germline is not matched at one junction end, which may reflect a read error. Within the sample, other DNA sequences also encode this same CDR3. The chain combines TRBV5-1 with TRBJ1-5, with a tentative D call TRBD1 (6 bases). The length of the CDR3 is 14 residues. Looked up from germline, CDR1 is SGHRS and CDR2 is YFSETQ. CDR3 sequence (DNA): TGCGCCAGCAGTTTGGGACAAGCCAATCAGCCCCAGCATTTT. This sequence encodes CASSLGQANQPQHF.

This clone has ten or more counts. This sequence joins TRBV5-4 and TRBJ2-2; TRBD2 matches 11 bases. V lost 3 bases to trimming and J lost 6 bases; unmatched junction nucleotides: 7. This CDR3 is 16 amino acids long. Germline CDR1 SGHNT, CDR2 YYREEE (reference sequence). The CDR3 sequence: CASSSGLAGGPGELFF. CDR3 sequence (DNA): TGTGCCAGCAGCTCCGGCCTAGCGGGAGGCCCCGGGGAGCTGTTTTTT.

J is TRBJ1-6 and V is TRBV6-5, with TRBD1 identical over 10 bases. The CDR3 totals 15 residues. V lost 7 bases, J lost 7 bases, and 7 bases stayed unmatched. Germline loops: CDR1 MNHEY, CDR2 SVGAGI. CDR3 DNA: TGTGCCAGCAAACGACAGGGGGCTGTAAATTCACCCCTCCACTTT. Protein: CASKRQGAVNSPLHF.

CDR3 loop: CATRMDRTNTGELFF. Written as DNA, the CDR3 is TGTGCCACCAGGATGGACAGGACGAACACCGGGGAGCTGTTTTTT. The chain uses TRBV15 and TRBJ2-2, with 7 positions matching TRBD1. CDR3 length equals 15 residues. Losses at the gene ends were 6 bases for V and 0 bases for J; bases not matched to a gene: 4. Germline V gene data show CDR1 as LNHNV and CDR2 as YYDKDF (reference sequence).

The chain couples TRBV7-3 to TRBJ2-3, with D possibly matching TRBD2 (5 bases). Germline V gene sequence: CDR1 SGHTA, CDR2 FQGTGA. CDR3 length: 13 residues. V was pared by 4 bases and J by 1 base, with 6 bases between. Here the CDR3 reads CASSSGGTDTQYF. CDR3 sequence (DNA): TGTGCCAGCAGCTCCGGGGGCACAGATACGCAGTATTTT.

This rearrangement joins TRBV2 to TRBJ2-3; 7 bases match TRBD2. Unmatched junction bases numbered 4, after V lost 8 bases and J lost 2 bases. CDR3 length: 13 amino acids. Per germline, CDR1 SNHLY and CDR2 FYNNEI. The CDR3 loop reads CASVAGATDTQYF. In nucleotides, the CDR3 is TGTGCCAGCGTTGCGGGAGCCACAGATACGCAGTATTTT.